This T cell receptor beta chain was found in a study of CD4 T cells in relation to SARS-CoV-2 and coronaviruses. Before the COVID-19 pandemic, during about 2011-2019, CD4+ T cells were taken from unexposed donors. CD4+ T cells were isolated from the cells after 10 days of culture. Trimming shortened V by 7 bases and J by 1 base, and 16 bases separated the two germline ends. Looked up from germline, CDR1 is LNHDA and CDR2 is SQIVND (reference sequence). This CDR3 has 15 amino acids. Here immunoSEQ multiplex PCR was the method, and the copy in TCRdb shows in-frame clones only, minus some. The sample has under 20,000 clones, 77% seen once. For this clone: Its antigen is not known.

The specimen was CD4+ T cells from PBMCs, cultured in vitro. This rearrangement joins TRBV19 to TRBJ1-1; D not resolved. The sequence derives from a human donor in good health. The CDR3 spells CASIPPSPGNTEAFF. CDR3 bases: TGTGCCAGTATCCCGCCCTCTCCAGGGAACACTGAAGCTTTCTTT. Full variable domain (outside the CDR3, taken from reference TRBV19 and TRBJ1-1): DGGITQSPKYLFRKEGQNVTLSCEQNLNHDAMYWYRQDPGQGLRLIYYSQIVNDFQKGDIAEGYSVSREKKESFPLTVTSAQKNPTAFYLCASIPPSPGNTEAFFGQGTRLTVV.